This T cell receptor beta chain was recorded in a study of T cells in Graves' hyperthyroidism and ophthalmopathy. Amplification of TCR beta CDR3 regions used RNA as the template. The HTBI primer set drove a first-round RT-PCR of the TCR CDR3. Via MiXCR, TCRdb re-called the multiplex PCR reads, giving one row per CDR3 protein. The top ten clones hold around 44% of a sample with approximately 510,000 distinct CDR3 sequences, 46% of them seen once. As concerns this clonotype: Its matching antigen is unknown.

General study findings and limits: By a 13 V-J model, ophthalmopathy was set apart from stable hyperthyroidism. In blood, most of the thyroid clonotypes expanded above 0.001 were also present.

Diagnoses were made from clinical symptoms, serum measures (thyroxine and TRAb), thyroid ultrasound and orbital computed tomography. Germline assignment: CDR1 SGHVS and CDR2 FQNEAQ. With 5 bases clipped from V and 8 bases from J, the junction kept 14 bases outside the gene matches. The CDR3 runs 15 residues. The chain has TRBV7-8 and TRBJ1-1; 7 bases agree with TRBD1. The sample comprised peripheral blood or thyroid tissue (not recorded which). The receptor was derived from an adult woman with Graves' disease, either hyperthyroidism or ophthalmopathy (not recorded which). CDR3 residues: CASSPQGGNQTEAFF. Written as DNA, the CDR3 is TGTGCCAGCAGCCCGCAGGGGGGCAATCAGACAGAAGCTTTCTTT.